The source of this T cell receptor beta chain is a study of T cell repertoires in cytomegalovirus infection (dated by TCRdb to the late 2010s). At the level of the whole study: Donor HLA type was relevant to the analysis, as public TCR beta signatures indicated carriage of CMV infection together with the matching HLA type.

Sequencer: Illumina HiSeq 1500. The public sequencing data were trimmed at Q25 with fastp and processed into clonotypes with MiXCR by TCRdb, which kept only in-frame beta chains. Each CDR3 protein gets just one entry, which takes the most common genes and DNA from the rows behind it. The sample yields 630,000 or so distinct CDR3 sequences; approximately 24% were counted once. The ten most abundant clones make up less than 10% of the sample. The paper's findings and limits, for the study overall: The ex vivo response was dominated by HLA-C-restricted CMV-specific TCR beta clonotypes, which also provided the single most frequent clonotype in two of eight donors. Cumulative frequency of public TCR beta family members discriminated carriers of CMV infection plus the relevant HLA type in this cohort and an independent approximately 370-donor cohort.

Its CDR3 holds 13 amino acids, cysteine through phenylalanine. Only the CDR3 DNA is retained, 39 bases long and in frame from the first base. The germline V gene gives CDR1 as MNHEY and CDR2 as SVGEGT. Between the V and J ends, shortened by 6 bases and 6 bases respectively, the junction contains 12 bases. In this sample, this clonotype turned up a few times. It lacks a known antigen. Nothing much larger sits one base from this clone, and base qualities are not available. Sequenced sample: CD8+ T cells from PBMCs. The TCR sequence derives from a human donor in good health (CMV status not recorded). Some clones in this sample may be carry-over from other donors' samples. The chain links TRBV6-2 or TRBV6-3 with TRBJ2-1, with the D gene too uncertain to name. The nucleotide sequence reads TGTGCCAGCAGCCAAGGTTCCACCAATGAGCAGTTCTTC. The resulting protein is CASSQGSTNEQFF.